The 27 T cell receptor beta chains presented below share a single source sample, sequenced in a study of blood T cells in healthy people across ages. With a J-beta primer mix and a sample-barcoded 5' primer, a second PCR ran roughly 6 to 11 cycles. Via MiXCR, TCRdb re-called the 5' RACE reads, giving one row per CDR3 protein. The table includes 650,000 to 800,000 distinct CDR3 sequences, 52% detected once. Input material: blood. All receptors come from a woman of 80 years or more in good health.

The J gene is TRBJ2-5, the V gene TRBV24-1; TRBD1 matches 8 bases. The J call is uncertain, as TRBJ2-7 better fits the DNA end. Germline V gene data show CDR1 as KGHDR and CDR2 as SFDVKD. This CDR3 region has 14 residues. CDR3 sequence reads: CATIVQGDRNEQYF. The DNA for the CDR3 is TGTGCCACCATAGTACAGGGGGACAGAAACGAGCAGTACTTC.

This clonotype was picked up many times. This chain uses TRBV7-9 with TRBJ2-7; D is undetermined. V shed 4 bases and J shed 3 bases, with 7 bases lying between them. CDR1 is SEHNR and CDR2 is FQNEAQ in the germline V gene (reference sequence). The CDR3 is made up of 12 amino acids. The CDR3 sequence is CASSSGFYEQYF. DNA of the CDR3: TGTGCCAGCAGCTCTGGATTCTACGAGCAGTACTTC.

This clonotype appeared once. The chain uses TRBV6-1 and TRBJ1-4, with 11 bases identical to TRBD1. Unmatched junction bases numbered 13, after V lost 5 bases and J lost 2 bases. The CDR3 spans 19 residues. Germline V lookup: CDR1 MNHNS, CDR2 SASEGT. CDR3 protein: CASSTGGTGGVVTNEKLFF. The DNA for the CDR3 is TGTGCCAGCAGTACCGGCGGGACAGGGGGGGTTGTCACTAATGAAAAACTGTTTTTT.

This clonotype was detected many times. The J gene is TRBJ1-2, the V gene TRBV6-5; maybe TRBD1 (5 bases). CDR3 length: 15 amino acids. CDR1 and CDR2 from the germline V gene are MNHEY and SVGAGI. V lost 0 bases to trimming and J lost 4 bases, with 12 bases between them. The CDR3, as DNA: TGTGCCAGCAGTTACTCACCAGGGCACACCTATGGCTACACCTTC. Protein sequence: CASSYSPGHTYGYTF.

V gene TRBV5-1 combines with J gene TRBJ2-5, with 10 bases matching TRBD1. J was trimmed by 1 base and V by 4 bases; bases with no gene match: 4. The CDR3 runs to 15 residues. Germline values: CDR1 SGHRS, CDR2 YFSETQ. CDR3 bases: TGCGCCAGCAGCCGGGACAGGGGCGCCCAAGAGACCCAGTACTTC. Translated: CASSRDRGAQETQYF.

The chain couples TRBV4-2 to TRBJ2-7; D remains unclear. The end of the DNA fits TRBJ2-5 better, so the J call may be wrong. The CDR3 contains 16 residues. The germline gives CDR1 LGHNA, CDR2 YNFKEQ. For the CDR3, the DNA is TGTGCCAGCAGCCAAGAAGTTGGCAGCCGGCAAGAGACCCAGTACTTC. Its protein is CASSQEVGSRQETQYF.

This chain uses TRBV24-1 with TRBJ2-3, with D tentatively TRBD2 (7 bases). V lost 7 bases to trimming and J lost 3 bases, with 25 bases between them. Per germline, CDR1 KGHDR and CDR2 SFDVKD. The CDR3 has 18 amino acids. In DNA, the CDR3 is TGTGCCACCAGCGAAGGGGGGGGCGTCAGTCTTTGGACAGATACGCAGTATTTT. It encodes CATSEGGGVSLWTDTQYF.

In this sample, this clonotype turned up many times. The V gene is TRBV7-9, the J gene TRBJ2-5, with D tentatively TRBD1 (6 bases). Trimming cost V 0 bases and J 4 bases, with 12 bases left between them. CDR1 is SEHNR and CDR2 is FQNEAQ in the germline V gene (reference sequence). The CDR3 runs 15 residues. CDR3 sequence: CASSLARGFSETQYF. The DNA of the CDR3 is TGTGCCAGCAGCTTAGCCAGGGGTTTTTCAGAGACCCAGTACTTC.

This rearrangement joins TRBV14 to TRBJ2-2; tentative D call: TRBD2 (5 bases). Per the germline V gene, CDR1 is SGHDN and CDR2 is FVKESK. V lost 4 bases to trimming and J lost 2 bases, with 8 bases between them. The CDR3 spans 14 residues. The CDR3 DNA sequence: TGTGCCAGCAGCCCGGGATTTAACACCGGGGAGCTGTTTTTT. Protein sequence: CASSPGFNTGELFF.

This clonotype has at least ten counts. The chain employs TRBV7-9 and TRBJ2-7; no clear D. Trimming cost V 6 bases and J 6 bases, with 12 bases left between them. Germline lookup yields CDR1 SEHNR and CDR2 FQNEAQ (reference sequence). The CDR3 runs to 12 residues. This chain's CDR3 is CASSSGGLEQYF. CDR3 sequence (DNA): TGTGCCAGCAGTTCCGGCGGTCTCGAGCAGTACTTC.

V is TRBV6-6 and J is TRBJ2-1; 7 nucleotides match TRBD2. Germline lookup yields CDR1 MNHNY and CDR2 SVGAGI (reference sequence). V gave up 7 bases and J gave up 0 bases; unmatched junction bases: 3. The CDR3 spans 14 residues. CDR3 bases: TGTGCCAGCAACCGGACTAGCTCCTACAATGAGCAGTTCTTC. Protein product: CASNRTSSYNEQFF.

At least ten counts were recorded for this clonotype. The CDR3 here is CASSAQGEKNIQYF. As DNA, the CDR3 is TGTGCCAGCAGCGCACAGGGGGAGAAAAACATTCAGTACTTC. This chain connects TRBV3-1 to TRBJ2-4, with 8 bases lining up with TRBD1. The length of the CDR3 is 14 residues. V shed 5 bases, J shed 4 bases, and the junction held 4 bases outside the gene matches. The germline V gene has CDR1 LGHDT and CDR2 YNNKEL (reference sequence).

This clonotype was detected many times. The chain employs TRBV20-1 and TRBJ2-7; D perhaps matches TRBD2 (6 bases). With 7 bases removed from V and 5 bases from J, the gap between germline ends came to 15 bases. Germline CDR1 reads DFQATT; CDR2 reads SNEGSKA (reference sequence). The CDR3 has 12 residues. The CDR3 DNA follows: TGCAGTGTCCATGGCGGGGAGAACGAGCAGTACTTC. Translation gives CSVHGGENEQYF.

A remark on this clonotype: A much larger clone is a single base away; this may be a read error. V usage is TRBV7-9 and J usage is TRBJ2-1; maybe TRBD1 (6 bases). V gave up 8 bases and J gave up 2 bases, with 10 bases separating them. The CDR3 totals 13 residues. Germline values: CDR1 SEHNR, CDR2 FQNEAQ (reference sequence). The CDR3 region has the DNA TGTGCCAGCGAATCAGGGGCCTACAATGAGCAGTTCTTC. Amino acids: CASESGAYNEQFF.

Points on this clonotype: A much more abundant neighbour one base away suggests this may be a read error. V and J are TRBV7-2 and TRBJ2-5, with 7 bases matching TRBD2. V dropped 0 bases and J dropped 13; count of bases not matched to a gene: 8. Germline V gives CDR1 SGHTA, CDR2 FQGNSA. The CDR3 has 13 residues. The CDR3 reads CASSLATRTSAYF. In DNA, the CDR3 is TGTGCCAGCAGCTTAGCTACCAGGACTAGTGCGTACTTC.

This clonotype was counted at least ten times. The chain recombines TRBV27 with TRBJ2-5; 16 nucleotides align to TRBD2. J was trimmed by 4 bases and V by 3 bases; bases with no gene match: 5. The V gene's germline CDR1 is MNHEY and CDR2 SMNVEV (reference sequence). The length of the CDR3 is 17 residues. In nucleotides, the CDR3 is TGTGCCAGCAGTTTGGGACTAGCGGGAGGGCCAGGAGAGACCCAGTACTTC. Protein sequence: CASSLGLAGGPGETQYF.

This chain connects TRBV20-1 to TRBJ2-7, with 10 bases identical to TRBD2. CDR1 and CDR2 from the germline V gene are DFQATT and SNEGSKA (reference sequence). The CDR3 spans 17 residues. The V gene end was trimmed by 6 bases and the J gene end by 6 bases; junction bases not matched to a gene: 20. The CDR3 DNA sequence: TGCAGTGCGAAACTGTCCCAACCGGGACTAGCGAGCCGCGAGCAGTACTTC. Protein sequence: CSAKLSQPGLASREQYF.

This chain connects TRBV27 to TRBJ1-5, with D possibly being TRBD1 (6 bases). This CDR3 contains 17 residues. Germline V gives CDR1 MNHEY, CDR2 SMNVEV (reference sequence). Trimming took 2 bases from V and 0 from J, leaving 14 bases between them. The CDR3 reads CASSLKGGPSSNQPQHF. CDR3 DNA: TGTGCCAGCAGTTTAAAAGGGGGTCCCTCTAGCAATCAGCCCCAGCATTTT.

CDR3 in DNA: TGTGCCAGCAGCACACAGGACTCCTCCTACAATGAGCAGTTCTTC. As protein: CASSTQDSSYNEQFF. V is TRBV5-8 and J is TRBJ2-1; D tentatively reads TRBD1 or TRBD2 (5 bases each). This CDR3 comprises 15 residues. The V end was cut by 4 bases, the J end by 0 bases, with 11 bases between. Looked up from germline, CDR1 is SGHTS and CDR2 is YDEGEE.

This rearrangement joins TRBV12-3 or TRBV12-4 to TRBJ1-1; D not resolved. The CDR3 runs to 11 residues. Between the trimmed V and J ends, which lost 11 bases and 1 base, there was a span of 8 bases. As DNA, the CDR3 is TGTGCCTGGGGTAAGAACACTGAAGCTTTCTTT. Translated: CAWGKNTEAFF.

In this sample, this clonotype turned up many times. Here the CDR3 reads CASRDGRQETQYF. The CDR3 DNA sequence: TGTGCCAGCAGGGACGGCCGACAGGAGACCCAGTACTTC. The V call is TRBV6-6, the J call TRBJ2-5; maybe TRBD1 (5 bases). CDR3 length equals 13 residues. Trimming stripped 6 bases from V and 5 bases from J, with 13 bases between. Germline CDR1 is MNHNY and CDR2 is SVGAGI (reference sequence).

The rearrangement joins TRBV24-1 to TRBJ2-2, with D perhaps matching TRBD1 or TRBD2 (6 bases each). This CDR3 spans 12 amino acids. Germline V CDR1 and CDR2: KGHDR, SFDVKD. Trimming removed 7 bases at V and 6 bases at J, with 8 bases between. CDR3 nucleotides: TGTGCCACCAGGGAGGGGGCCGGGGAGCTGTTTTTT. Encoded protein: CATREGAGELFF.

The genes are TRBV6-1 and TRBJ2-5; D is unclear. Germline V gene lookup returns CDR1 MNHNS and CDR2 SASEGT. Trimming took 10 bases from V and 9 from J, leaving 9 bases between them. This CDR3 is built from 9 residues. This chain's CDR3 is CAIQPPQYF. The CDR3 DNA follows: TGTGCCATCCAGCCCCCCCAGTACTTC.

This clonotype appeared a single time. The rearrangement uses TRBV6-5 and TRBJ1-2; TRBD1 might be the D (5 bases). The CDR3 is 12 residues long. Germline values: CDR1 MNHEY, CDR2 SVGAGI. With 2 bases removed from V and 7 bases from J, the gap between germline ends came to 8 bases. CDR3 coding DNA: TGTGCCAGCAGTTACGGGGGTAGTGGCTACACCTTC. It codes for CASSYGGSGYTF.

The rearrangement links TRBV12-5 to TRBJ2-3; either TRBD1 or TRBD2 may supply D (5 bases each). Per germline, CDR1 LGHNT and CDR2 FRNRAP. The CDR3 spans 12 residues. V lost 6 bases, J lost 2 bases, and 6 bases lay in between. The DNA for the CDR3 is TGTGCTAGTGGGGGGACCACAGATACGCAGTATTTT. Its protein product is CASGGTTDTQYF. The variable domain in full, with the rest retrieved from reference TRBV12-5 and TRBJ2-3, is DARVTQTPRHKVTEMGQEVTMRCQPILGHNTVFWYRQTMMQGLELLAYFRNRAPLDDSGMPKDRFSAEMPDATLATLKIQPSEPRDSAVYFCASGGTTDTQYFGPGTRLTVL.

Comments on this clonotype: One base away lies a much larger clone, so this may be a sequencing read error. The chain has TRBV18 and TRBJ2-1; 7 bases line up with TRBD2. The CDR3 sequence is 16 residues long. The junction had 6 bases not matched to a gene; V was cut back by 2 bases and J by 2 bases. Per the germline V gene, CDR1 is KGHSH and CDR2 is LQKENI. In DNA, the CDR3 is TGTGCCAGCTCACCAACCTCAGCGGGACCCTACAATGAGCAGTTCTTC. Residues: CASSPTSAGPYNEQFF.

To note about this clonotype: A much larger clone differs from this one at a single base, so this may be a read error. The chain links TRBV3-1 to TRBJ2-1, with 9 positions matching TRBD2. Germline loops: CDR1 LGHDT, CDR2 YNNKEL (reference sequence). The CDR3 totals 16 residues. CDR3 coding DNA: TGTGCCGGCAGCCAAAATAGCGGGAGCTCCTACAATGAGCAGTTCTTC. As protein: CAGSQNSGSSYNEQFF.